This entry features one T cell receptor (beta chain) sequence. Its antigen is unknown. The CDR3 extends over 15 amino acids. V was pared by 0 bases and J by 2 bases, with 11 bases between. CDR1 and CDR2 from the germline V gene are MNHEY and SVGAGI. The data were taken from a study of CD8+ T cells in alopecia areata. Study-level points and caveats: Lesional scalp, notably in alopecia totalis/universalis, had clonality above that of normal scalp.

Following RNA extraction, reverse transcription yielded cDNA that acted as the sequencing template. Libraries were prepared by immunoSEQ multiplex PCR; TCRdb keeps only in-frame clonotypes and omits some of them. This sample yields 100,000 to 150,000 clones, of which around three fifths are seen a single time; under 5% belongs to the top ten. Investigators sorted PBMCs to obtain both CD4+ and CD8+ T cells. The receptor's source is a human donor with alopecia areata. The sample was CD4+ T cells sorted from blood, taken at week 0. The V gene is TRBV6-5, the J gene TRBJ2-7; the D is unclear. CDR3 loop: CASSYSKVGTYEQYF. The CDR3 nucleotides read TGTGCCAGCAGTTACTCGAAGGTCGGTACCTACGAGCAGTACTTC.